This TCR beta chain came from a study of cytomegalovirus exposure and HLA in healthy donors (dated by TCRdb to the late 2010s). For context, the study as a whole: According to an earlier analysis of a few hundred of the donors, about 179 million T cells yielded some 120 million unique TCR beta sequences and less than 300 Gb of sequence data. The study profiled the T cell repertoires of hundreds of subjects by immunosequencing and related them to cytomegalovirus serostatus. A later genetic analysis used genome-wide SNP genotypes for about 60% of the roughly 700 donors, treating that subset as a discovery cohort. Among around 400 genotyped donors of the cohort, an average of roughly 240,000 unique TCR beta nucleotide sequences were sequenced per donor, roughly 20% of them non-productive. Besides the first cohort of roughly 660 subjects, a separate validation cohort made up of roughly 120 different subjects was used. Roughly 300 gigabases of sequencing data and 70 million to 100 million unique TCR sequences made up an early release that covered under 750 HLA-typed donors. Rather than drawing on any new phenotypic data, the later analysis identified candidate immune exposures from TCR beta sequences and the way those sequences occurred across donors. Typing coverage differed by locus: A, B, C, DRB1 and DQB1 were typed in about 629-640 donors, DQA1 in 522, DPA1 in some 570, and DPB1 in 472. All discovery cohort repertoires had been generated on a single sequencing platform. A later analysis re-analyzed previously published TCR beta repertoires from 550 to 700 donors and added high-resolution HLA genotyping to study TCR occurrence patterns. To decide whether each TCR beta V gene segment behaved as functional or pseudogenic, an earlier analysis of some 540 of the donors relied on high-throughput TCR beta sequencing. The study aimed to test whether signatures of past pathogen exposure could be identified by cataloging public T cell receptors. Both class I and class II loci were covered by HLA typing, at four-digit resolution. A handful of DR-DQ haplotypes were treated as single units for association and clustering because of strong linkage in the cohort. The study combined high-throughput TCR immunosequencing, statistical association of individual TCRs with disease status, and machine learning to predict cytomegalovirus infection status. Alongside the repertoire data, information on donor age, sex, ethnicity and CMV serostatus was compiled. The genetic ancestry cluster associated with self-reported Caucasian donors included 81% of the 398 genotyped donors. What the work shows at the level of the full study, not this receptor alone: The classifier was reported to diagnose cytomegalovirus status with high specificity and sensitivity in both the original and validation cohorts. A group of highly shared sequence variants was considered likely to be a technical artifact of the sequencing pipeline. In a later genetic analysis, a missense DCLRE1C variant was associated with V-gene and J-gene trimming of TCR beta chains, and the association was replicated in an independent cohort. In a later analysis, most CMV-associated TCR beta chains were found to appear HLA-restricted, with HLA associations seemingly driven largely by CMV exposure. CMV serostatus was the only immune exposure information available for the cohort. A later analysis found that TCR association rates varied across HLA loci, with DRB1 alleles showing the most associated TCRs and HLA-C alleles the fewest. The authors suggested that the approach could potentially be generalized to other disease states and immunological phenotypes. The cohort was sequenced for TCR beta chains only, and without alpha or paired-chain data the features that could be detected were limited. Correlated functional status among segregating V segments might be attributable to linkage disequilibrium, but an unknown experimental factor could not be ruled out. Most TCR sequences were observed very rarely across donors, whereas some public TCRs were present in many individuals. In a later analysis, HLA-associated TCR beta chains were found to be more clonally expanded and to have lower generation probabilities than equally common non-associated chains. Because HLA typing was unavailable for some donors at each locus, only the typed subset was used in association tests. An earlier analysis of around 540 of the donors showed that most TCR beta V segments appeared in productive rearrangements either about 90% or about 30% of the time, which broadly matched IMGT annotations. In a later genetic analysis, fewer N-insertions in productive TCRs were reported among donors in an Asian-associated ancestry cluster than the roughly 700-donor mean. Specific HLA alleles were associated with over 15,000 TCR beta sequences at a false discovery rate of 0.05 in a later analysis. In a later analysis, several top co-occurrence clusters were reported to appear linked to parvovirus B19, influenza, CMV and Epstein-Barr virus. The earlier analysis of fewer than 750 of the donors excluded seventeen rarely observed V segments, including chromosome 9 orphons, because counts were too low. Assigning TCR associations to individual alleles was difficult when HLA alleles, especially DR and DQ, strongly co-occurred. A further reported finding was that TCR beta sequences accurately predicted the HLA-A and HLA-B alleles for most subjects in the first cohort. A total of 150 or so TCR beta chains were listed by the study as associated with cytomegalovirus. Presence/absence analyses assumed roughly uniform sequencing depth across donors, an assumption that may not hold. Some IMGT-functional V segments, including TRBV6-2 and TRBV6-3, could not be distinguished by the 87-base-pair reads and were therefore excluded. Three of the identified cytomegalovirus-associated TCR beta chains were confirmed in vitro to be specific for cytomegalovirus antigens.

Notes on this clone: No antigen is known for it.

The CDR3 holds 11 amino acids from the cysteine to the phenylalanine. Only the CDR3 region is kept as DNA, spanning 33 bases read in frame from base 1. From a lookup of the germline V gene (reference sequence), CDR1 and CDR2 are SEHNR and FQNEAQ. Library creation used the immunoSEQ multiplex PCR assay. For the multiplex PCR, a mixture combining 60 forward primers for TCR Vbeta segments and 13 reverse primers for TCR Jbeta segments was used. A multiplex PCR assay on genomic DNA amplified the CDR3 region of rearranged TCR beta genes. The Illumina HiSeq System was used to sequence the amplified TCR beta libraries as 87-base-pair reads. Under the source paper's analysis protocol: A later analysis tallied roughly 78 million unique TCR beta chains across the 666 repertoires, and approximately 11 million of those chains were shared by two or more donors. Raw reads were error-corrected and collapsed into unique sequences by a nearest-neighbor algorithm in which closely related sequences were merged to remove PCR and sequencing errors. Alignment of CDR3 sequences to IMGT reference sequences was used to assign V, D and J gene segments. For a sequence to be retained, a match of at least six nucleotides to both a V gene segment and a J gene segment was required. A rearrangement was called productive if the CDR3 had no stop codons and remained in frame with V and J, and every other rearrangement was called non-productive. Following IMGT convention, CDR3 was defined as the stretch from the second conserved V-encoded cysteine to the conserved J-encoded phenylalanine. In an earlier analysis of approximately 590 of the donors, sequences lacking an unambiguous match to a single V gene segment were excluded. An earlier analysis of several hundred of the donors called V segments functional above 56.7% productive rearrangements and segregating when the between-donor standard deviation exceeded 5%. To diagnose cytomegalovirus status from the catalog of TCR beta chain sequences, a statistical classification framework was built. In a later analysis, V and J genes were assigned by comparing TCR nucleotide sequences against IMGT/GENE-DB human TR gene sequences. The TCRdist pipeline was used in a later analysis to assign CDR3 sequences and most-parsimonious VDJ recombination scenarios. In a later analysis, each TCR beta chain was defined by its CDR3 amino acid sequence together with its V-gene family, and reads without a unique V-gene family were excluded. A later analysis removed roughly 590 highly shared, low-generation-probability nucleotide sequences to deal with suspected cross-contamination and a sequencing artifact. In a later analysis, a clonal expansion index was calculated for each public chain from normalized within-repertoire ranks of inferred template counts. A later analysis computed generation probabilities with a VDJ recombination model fitted to out-of-frame rearrangements, and checked the results against IGoR. A later analysis scored TCR-TCR, TCR-HLA and TCR-CMV co-occurrence with hypergeometric tests, applying a repertoire-size bias correction to TCR pairs. In a later analysis, false discovery rates were estimated by permuting HLA or CMV assignments 20 times. In a later analysis, co-occurring TCRs were grouped using DBSCAN, and TCRdist sequence similarity was added for clustering within HLA-allele-positive subsets. Co-occurrence clustering excluded repertoires with fewer than 30,000 or more than 120,000 public chains, plus five with anomalous nucleotide sharing. TCRdb re-hosts the immuneACCESS table, in-frame sequences only. Its copies lack some clones; in the studies checked, an unresolved V gene accounts for under half of them, and the cause for the rest is not known. That table gives V, J and clone size, and the DNA gave D and trimming. The sample table gives 130,000 or so clones. The top ten constitute about 1.8% of the sample.

The cohort was made up of 666 healthy bone marrow donors. At the time of sampling, all cohort members were nominally healthy, though unrecorded immune exposures were likely present. The donor tested CMV seronegative and was one of the 352 seronegative cohort members. A peripheral blood sample was provided by each donor, and peripheral blood mononuclear cells were used for TCR beta sequencing. Genomic DNA extraction from the blood cell samples was performed with the Qiagen DNeasy Blood Extraction Kit. The sequence came from a man aged 18 to 35 in good health and CMV-seronegative. Sequenced input: PBMCs. The chain links TRBV7-9 with TRBJ2-5; confidence is insufficient to name the D gene. The end of the DNA is better explained by TRBJ2-7, so the J call may be wrong. CDR3 loop: CASSFDYEQYF. The base sequence is TGTGCCAGCAGCTTTGACTACGAGCAGTACTTC.